This TCR beta chain comes out of a study of blood T cell repertoires in COVID-19. V lost 3 bases, J lost 0 bases, and 17 bases stayed unmatched. Germline V gene sequence: CDR1 KGHSH, CDR2 LQKENI. This CDR3 comprises 20 residues. Measured with immunoSEQ multiplex PCR; TCRdb has only the in-frame clones, and not every one. The sample includes some 15,000 clones, approximately 90% of them seen just once. The specimen sequenced was peripheral blood. This clonotype originated in a human donor in a cohort sampled during active COVID-19. The chain uses TRBV18 and TRBJ2-3; 8 positions agree with TRBD1. CDR3 sequence reads: CASSPNYRDRQISSTDTQYF. CDR3 nucleotides: TGTGCCAGCTCACCCAATTACAGGGACAGGCAAATATCTAGCACAGATACGCAGTATTTT.